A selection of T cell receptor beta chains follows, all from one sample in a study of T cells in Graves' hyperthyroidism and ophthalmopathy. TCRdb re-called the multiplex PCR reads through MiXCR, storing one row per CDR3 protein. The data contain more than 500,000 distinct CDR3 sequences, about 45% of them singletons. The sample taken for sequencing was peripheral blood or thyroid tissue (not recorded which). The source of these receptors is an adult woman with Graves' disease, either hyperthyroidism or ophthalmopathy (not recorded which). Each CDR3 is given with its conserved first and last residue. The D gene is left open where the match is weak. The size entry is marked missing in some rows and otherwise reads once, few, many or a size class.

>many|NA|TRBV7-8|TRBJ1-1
TGCGCCAGCAGCTTGGCCCCGAACACTGAAGCTTTCTTT
CASSLAPNTEAFF
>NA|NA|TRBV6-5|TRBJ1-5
TGTGCCATACAAACAGGGATTCAGGCGCAGCATTTT
CAIQTGIQAQHF
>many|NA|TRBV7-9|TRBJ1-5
TGTGCCAGCAGCTCCACGGGGGGCCCCCAGCATTTT
CASSSTGGPQHF
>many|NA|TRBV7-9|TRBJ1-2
TGTGCCAGCAGTGACACCGGGCCCCCTAAGCCCTTC
CASSDTGPPKPF
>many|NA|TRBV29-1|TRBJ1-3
TGCAGCGTGGACTCTGGAAACACCATATATTTT
CSVDSGNTIYF
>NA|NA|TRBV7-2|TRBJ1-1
TGTGCCAGCAGCCGCGTGGGGGGGAGTGAAGCTTTCTTT
CASSRVGGSEAFF
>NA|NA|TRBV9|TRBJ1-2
TGTGCCAGCAGCGTAGTACCTAGTGGGGGCTACACCTTC
CASSVVPSGGYTF
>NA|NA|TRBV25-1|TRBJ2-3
TGTGCCAGCAGTGTTTCCCCCGGACAGCGCGCAGATACGCAGTATTTT
CASSVSPGQRADTQYF
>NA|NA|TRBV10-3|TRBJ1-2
TGTGCCATCAGTGATGAAGACAGTCTTTTAAACTATGGCTACACCTTC
CAISDEDSLLNYGYTF
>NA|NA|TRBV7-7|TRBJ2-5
TGTGCCAGCAGCCCTGGGGCCTTACAAGAGACCCAGTACTTC
CASSPGALQETQYF
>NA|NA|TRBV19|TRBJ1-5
TGTGCCAGTAGTATGCGGGGAAGCCAGCCCCAGCATTTT
CASSMRGSQPQHF
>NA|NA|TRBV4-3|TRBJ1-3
TGCGCCAGCAGCCAACCTGCAAGCAGCACCATATATTTT
CASSQPASSTIYF